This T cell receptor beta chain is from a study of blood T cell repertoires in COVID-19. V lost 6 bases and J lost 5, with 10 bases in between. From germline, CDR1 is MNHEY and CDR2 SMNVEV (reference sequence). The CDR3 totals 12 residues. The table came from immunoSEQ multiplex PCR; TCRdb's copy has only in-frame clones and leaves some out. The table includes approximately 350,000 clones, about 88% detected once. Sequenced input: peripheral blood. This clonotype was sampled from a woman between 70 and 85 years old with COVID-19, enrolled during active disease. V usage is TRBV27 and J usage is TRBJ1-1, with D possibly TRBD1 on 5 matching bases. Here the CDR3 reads CASRGRGTEAFF. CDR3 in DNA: TGTGCCAGCAGGGGGCGGGGGACTGAAGCTTTCTTT.